Listed below are T cell receptor beta chains from one sample, sequenced in a study of blood T cell repertoires in COVID-19. The table came from immunoSEQ multiplex PCR; TCRdb's copy has only in-frame clones and leaves some out. The sample holds roughly 190,000 clones, 80% to 90% seen once. The sequenced material came from peripheral blood. Receptors were obtained from an older woman with COVID-19, enrolled during active disease. The CDR3 runs from the conserved cysteine through the conserved F or W. The D gene is left open where the match is weak. A row's size may be missing; if present it is once, few, many or a size class.

>TRBJ2-3|17|NA|TRBD1|TRBV14
TGTGCCAGCAGCCGACCCCCCACAGGGGAGAGGACAGATACGCAGTATTTT
CASSRPPTGERTDTQYF
>TRBJ2-7|14|NA|NA|TRBV19
TGTGCCAGTAGTAAGTGGGGGCGCGCTCATGAGCAGTACTTC
CASSKWGRAHEQYF
>TRBJ2-1|15|NA|TRBD2|TRBV5-1
TGCGCCAGCAGCCCGCTAGCGGGAGGACACAATGAGCAGTTCTTC
CASSPLAGGHNEQFF
>TRBJ1-2|15|NA|NA|TRBV9
TGTGCCAGCAGCGTATTAGTAGTGACAGACTATGGCTACACCTTC
CASSVLVVTDYGYTF
>TRBJ2-7|11|once|NA|TRBV29-1
TGCAGCGTTGAGCGCTCCTACGAGCAGTACTTC
CSVERSYEQYF
>TRBJ1-4|16|NA|TRBD1|TRBV3-1/TRBV3-2
TGTGCCAGCAGCCACTTAATTGGGACAGGGAGGGAAAAACTGTTTTTT
CASSHLIGTGREKLFF
>TRBJ2-7|14|NA|TRBD1|TRBV11-2
TGTGCCAGCAGCCCGACAGGGGTGGTGAACGAGCAGTACTTC
CASSPTGVVNEQYF
>TRBJ2-3|15|NA|TRBD2|TRBV6-5
TGTGCCAGCACCGCCCTAGCGGGAACCACAGATACGCAGTATTTT
CASTALAGTTDTQYF
>TRBJ2-7|14|NA|NA|TRBV13
TGTGCCAGCAGCTTGCGGGTGGTAGTGACCGAGCAGTACTTC
CASSLRVVVTEQYF
>TRBJ2-1|16|NA|TRBD2|TRBV5-4
TGTGCCAGCAGCTTGGAACCTAGCGGAGTGTACAATGAGCAGTTCTTC
CASSLEPSGVYNEQFF
>TRBJ2-4|13|NA|NA|TRBV19
TGTGCCAGTAGAGGAGAAGCCAAAAACATTCAGTACTTC
CASRGEAKNIQYF
>TRBJ2-1|19|once|TRBD2|TRBV7-7
TGTGCTAGCAGCCCCTGGACTAGCGGGATCATCCTAGCTCCCAATGAGCAGTTCTTC
CASSPWTSGIILAPNEQFF
>TRBJ2-6|18|once|NA|TRBV7-6
TGTGCCAGCAGCTTAGCAATTCCAGGATACTCTGGGGCCAACGTCCTGACTTTC
CASSLAIPGYSGANVLTF
>TRBJ1-2|15|NA|NA|TRBV6-5
TGTGCCAGCAGTTACTCGAGTGGGCAGTACTATGGCTACACCTTC
CASSYSSGQYYGYTF
>TRBJ1-2|13|once|NA|TRBV7-2
TGTGCCAGCAGCTTAGCAGACAGACGGGGCTACACCTTC
CASSLADRRGYTF
>TRBJ1-1|13|NA|NA|TRBV24-1
TGTGCCACCAGTGACCCTATGAACACTGAAGCTTTCTTT
CATSDPMNTEAFF